The rows below give T cell receptor beta chains drawn from one sample of a study of T cell responses to AZD1222 COVID-19 vaccine. Repertoires were generated with immunoSEQ multiplex PCR, while TCRdb's copy carries only in-frame clones and drops some. Among 150,000 or so clones listed, under 95% were seen once. This specimen was peripheral blood, taken on day 0 of AZD1222 vaccination. The source of these receptors is an adult in good health. Each CDR3 is given with its conserved first and last residue. The order of the fields is CDR3 protein, J gene, V gene.

CDR3aa: CASSIDQGGTNYGYTF
j_gene: TRBJ1-2
v_gene: TRBV19

CDR3aa: CASSYSKTGVATNEKLFF
j_gene: TRBJ1-4
v_gene: TRBV6-2/TRBV6-3

CDR3aa: CAISDPGTGRGEAFF
j_gene: TRBJ1-1
v_gene: TRBV10-3

CDR3aa: CASSSAGGYTDTQYF
j_gene: TRBJ2-3
v_gene: TRBV6-2/TRBV6-3

CDR3aa: CASSSRSPTDTQYF
j_gene: TRBJ2-3
v_gene: TRBV7-3

CDR3aa: CASSRRVVTDTQYF
j_gene: TRBJ2-3
v_gene: TRBV27

CDR3aa: CASSPWRGDEKLFF
j_gene: TRBJ1-4
v_gene: TRBV27

CDR3aa: CASSSRGGQGPYGYTF
j_gene: TRBJ1-2
v_gene: TRBV7-9

CDR3aa: CASSKYADTQYF
j_gene: TRBJ2-3
v_gene: TRBV7-9

CDR3aa: CASSDTSGSPGTQYF
j_gene: TRBJ2-5
v_gene: TRBV5-1

CDR3aa: CASSLGQSTDTQYF
j_gene: TRBJ2-3
v_gene: TRBV5-4

CDR3aa: CASSHRLAGTYEQYF
j_gene: TRBJ2-7
v_gene: TRBV2

CDR3aa: CASSFETSATDTQYF
j_gene: TRBJ2-3
v_gene: TRBV5-1

CDR3aa: CASSLGAGQFNYGYTF
j_gene: TRBJ1-2
v_gene: TRBV5-4

CDR3aa: CASSDGSGGGTDTQYF
j_gene: TRBJ2-3
v_gene: TRBV6-4

CDR3aa: CASSSTQQGFGETQYF
j_gene: TRBJ2-5
v_gene: TRBV6-6

CDR3aa: CAIRTGTRGTQYF
j_gene: TRBJ2-5
v_gene: TRBV10-3

CDR3aa: CASSLGDRGGNTEAFF
j_gene: TRBJ1-1
v_gene: TRBV5-1

CDR3aa: CASSPLGGSATYEQYF
j_gene: TRBJ2-7
v_gene: TRBV18

CDR3aa: CASSFSGGNQPQHF
j_gene: TRBJ1-5
v_gene: TRBV7-8

CDR3aa: CASSQDWTGTAGGYTF
j_gene: TRBJ1-2
v_gene: TRBV3-1/TRBV3-2

CDR3aa: CASSSQTGSEQYF
j_gene: TRBJ2-7
v_gene: TRBV27

CDR3aa: CATQVGTKPGEQYF
j_gene: TRBJ2-7
v_gene: TRBV24-1

CDR3aa: CASSPPTGPYGYTF
j_gene: TRBJ1-2
v_gene: TRBV28

CDR3aa: CASSLRDPREAFF
j_gene: TRBJ1-1
v_gene: TRBV28

CDR3aa: CASSPLRQGDSEAFF
j_gene: TRBJ1-1
v_gene: TRBV18

CDR3aa: CASTSGRISGTEAFF
j_gene: TRBJ1-1
v_gene: TRBV7-9

CDR3aa: CASSSQVPGRGQPQHF
j_gene: TRBJ1-5
v_gene: TRBV6-5

CDR3aa: CASSTQTGGSGYTF
j_gene: TRBJ1-2
v_gene: TRBV7-2

CDR3aa: CASSLGPGGELAF
j_gene: TRBJ1-3
v_gene: TRBV5-1

CDR3aa: CASKATALAGNGDEQFF
j_gene: TRBJ2-1
v_gene: TRBV11-2

CDR3aa: CASSPTSTGRAIQYF
j_gene: TRBJ2-4
v_gene: TRBV27

CDR3aa: CASSLVGASDTGELFF
j_gene: TRBJ2-2
v_gene: TRBV5-4

CDR3aa: CASSPGPGPYEQYF
j_gene: TRBJ2-7
v_gene: TRBV18

CDR3aa: CASSYSIVGYDSNQPQHF
j_gene: TRBJ1-5
v_gene: TRBV6-2/TRBV6-3

CDR3aa: CASSTPRTSLDRELFF
j_gene: TRBJ2-2
v_gene: TRBV7-2

CDR3aa: CASSQGGGYYEQYF
j_gene: TRBJ2-7
v_gene: TRBV6-5

CDR3aa: CASSLVDRVHEQYF
j_gene: TRBJ2-7
v_gene: TRBV7-9

CDR3aa: CASSELGTRNTEAFF
j_gene: TRBJ1-1
v_gene: TRBV2

CDR3aa: CASSLAGPKDTQYF
j_gene: TRBJ2-3
v_gene: TRBV5-4

CDR3aa: CASTRSRVRTEAFF
j_gene: TRBJ1-1
v_gene: TRBV6-5

CDR3aa: CASSEGAEGTADTQYF
j_gene: TRBJ2-3
v_gene: TRBV2

CDR3aa: CASSLEGQQEKLFF
j_gene: TRBJ1-4
v_gene: TRBV3-1/TRBV3-2

CDR3aa: CASGRDADSYEQYF
j_gene: TRBJ2-7
v_gene: TRBV5-1

CDR3aa: CASSQAVATGELFF
j_gene: TRBJ2-2
v_gene: TRBV3-1/TRBV3-2

CDR3aa: CASSWGSSTLLTYTF
j_gene: TRBJ1-2
v_gene: TRBV19

CDR3aa: CASIDPRGGHYGYTF
j_gene: TRBJ1-2
v_gene: TRBV19

CDR3aa: CASSSSFSGNTIYF
j_gene: TRBJ1-3
v_gene: TRBV7-2

CDR3aa: CASSYGSQPQHF
j_gene: TRBJ1-5
v_gene: TRBV6-5

CDR3aa: CASGRDSTGSYEQYF
j_gene: TRBJ2-7
v_gene: TRBV5-1

CDR3aa: CAISPGQLRGYTF
j_gene: TRBJ1-2
v_gene: TRBV10-3

CDR3aa: CASSGGPQRDEQYF
j_gene: TRBJ2-7
v_gene: TRBV5-1

CDR3aa: CASSLRGARTDTQYF
j_gene: TRBJ2-3
v_gene: TRBV7-9

CDR3aa: CASSLDDLQETQYF
j_gene: TRBJ2-5
v_gene: TRBV5-4

CDR3aa: CASSFGTSGGFSTDTQYF
j_gene: TRBJ2-3
v_gene: TRBV11-3

CDR3aa: CASSLASEEKLFF
j_gene: TRBJ1-4
v_gene: TRBV5-1

CDR3aa: CASSVGLAGWNEQFF
j_gene: TRBJ2-1
v_gene: TRBV9

CDR3aa: CASSETSRDRGEQYF
j_gene: TRBJ2-7
v_gene: TRBV25-1